This T cell receptor beta chain came from a study of T cell responses to AZD1222 COVID-19 vaccine. Whole-study results and caveats: Repertoire samples came only from after the peak T cell response. Recipients of two AZD1222 doses showed rising Spike-specific TCR breadth and depth.

This clone was recorded a few times. Its antigen is not identified. The CDR3 has 14 residues. Per germline, CDR1 SQVTM and CDR2 ANQGSEA. V shed 1 base and J shed 4 bases, with 12 bases lying between them. TCRdb's copy holds only in-frame clones and misses some; the assay was immunoSEQ multiplex PCR. The sample has approximately 190,000 clones, approximately 90% seen once. The sequence was collected from an adult in good health. The J gene is TRBJ2-3, the V gene TRBV29-1; possibly TRBD1 or TRBD2 for D (6 bases each). The material was peripheral blood, obtained on day 0 of AZD1222 vaccination. CDR3 in amino acids: CSVEGSGAADTQYF. The CDR3 DNA is TGCAGCGTTGAAGGATCGGGGGCGGCAGATACGCAGTATTTT.